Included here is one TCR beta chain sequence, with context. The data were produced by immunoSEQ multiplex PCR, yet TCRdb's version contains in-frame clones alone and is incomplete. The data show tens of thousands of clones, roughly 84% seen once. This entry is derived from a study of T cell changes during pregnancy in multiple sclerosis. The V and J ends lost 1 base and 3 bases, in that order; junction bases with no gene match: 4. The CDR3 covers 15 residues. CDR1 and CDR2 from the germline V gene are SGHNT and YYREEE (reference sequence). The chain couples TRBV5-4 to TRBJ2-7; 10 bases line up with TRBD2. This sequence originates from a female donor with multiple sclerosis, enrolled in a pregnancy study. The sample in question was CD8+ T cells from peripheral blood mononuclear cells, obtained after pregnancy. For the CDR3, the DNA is TGTGCCAGCAGCTTGAGGACTAGCGGCGACTACGAGCAGTACTTC. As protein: CASSLRTSGDYEQYF.